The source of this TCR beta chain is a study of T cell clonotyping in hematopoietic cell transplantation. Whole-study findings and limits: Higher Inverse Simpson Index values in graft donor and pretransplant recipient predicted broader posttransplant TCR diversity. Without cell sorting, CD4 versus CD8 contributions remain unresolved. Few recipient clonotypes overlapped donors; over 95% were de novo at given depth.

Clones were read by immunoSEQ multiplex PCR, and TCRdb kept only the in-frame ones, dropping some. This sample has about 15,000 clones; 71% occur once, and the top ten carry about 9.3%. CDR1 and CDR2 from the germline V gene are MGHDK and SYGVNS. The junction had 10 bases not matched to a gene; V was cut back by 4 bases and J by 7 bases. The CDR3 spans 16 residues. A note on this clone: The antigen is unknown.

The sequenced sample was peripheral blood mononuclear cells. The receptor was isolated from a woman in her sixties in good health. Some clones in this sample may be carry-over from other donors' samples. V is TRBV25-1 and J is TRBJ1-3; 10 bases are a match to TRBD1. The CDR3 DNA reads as TGTGCCAGCAGTGCACCGACAGGGGGCCTAAGGAACACCATATATTTT. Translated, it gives CASSAPTGGLRNTIYF.